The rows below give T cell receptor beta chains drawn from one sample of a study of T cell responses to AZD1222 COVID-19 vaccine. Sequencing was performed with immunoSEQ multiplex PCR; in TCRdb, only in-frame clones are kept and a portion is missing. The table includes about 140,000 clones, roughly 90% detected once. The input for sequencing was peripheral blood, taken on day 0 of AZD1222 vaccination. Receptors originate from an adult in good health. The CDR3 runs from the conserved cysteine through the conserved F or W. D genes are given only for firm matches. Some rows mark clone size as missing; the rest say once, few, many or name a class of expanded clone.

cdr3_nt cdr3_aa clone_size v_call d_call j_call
TGTGCCAGCAGCTTATCACTAGCCGAAGATACGCAGTATTTT CASSLSLAEDTQYF NA TRBV7-9 NA TRBJ2-3
TGTGCCAGCAGCCCCGGGACAGGGGGACGGGGGGAGCAGTACTTC CASSPGTGGRGEQYF NA TRBV7-8 TRBD1 TRBJ2-7
TGTGCCTGCCAAGGGGGCAGTACGGCTGGCTACACCTTC CACQGGSTAGYTF few TRBV30 TRBD1 TRBJ1-2
TGTGCCAGCAGCTGGGACAGCTCCTACGAGCAGTACTTC CASSWDSSYEQYF NA TRBV7-6 TRBD1 TRBJ2-7
TGTGCCAGCAGTCGAAGCGGTAACACCGGGGAGCTGTTTTTT CASSRSGNTGELFF NA TRBV6-2/TRBV6-3 NA TRBJ2-2
TGTGCCACCAGCTATACTACGATTAGCGGGAGGTCCTACGAGCAGTACTTC CATSYTTISGRSYEQYF NA TRBV15 TRBD2 TRBJ2-7
TGTGCCAGCAGCTTGGTAGAGGGGAAGGGGGAGCAGTACTTC CASSLVEGKGEQYF once TRBV5-6 NA TRBJ2-7
TGCGCCAGCAGCTTGGATGGACTAGCGGGCTCGGGCAGTGGTGACAATGAGCAGTTCTTC CASSLDGLAGSGSGDNEQFF once TRBV5-1 TRBD2 TRBJ2-1
TGTGCCAGTAGGATGGGACGCCCCACCGGGGAGCTGTTTTTT CASRMGRPTGELFF NA TRBV19 NA TRBJ2-2
TGTGCCAGTAGTATGGTCTCTGGAAACACCATATATTTT CASSMVSGNTIYF NA TRBV19 NA TRBJ1-3
TGCGCCAGCAGCTTGGAATGGGGCCCGGCAGTGGAAAAACTGTTTTTT CASSLEWGPAVEKLFF NA TRBV5-1 NA TRBJ1-4
TGTGCCAGCAGGGAGGTTCTTGCGCATAATTCACCCCTCCACTTT CASREVLAHNSPLHF NA TRBV2 NA TRBJ1-6
TGTGCCAGCAGAAGACTGAACACTGAAGCTTTCTTT CASRRLNTEAFF NA TRBV28 NA TRBJ1-1
TGTGCCAGACAACGGACAGGCGACAATGAGCAGTTCTTC CARQRTGDNEQFF once TRBV27 TRBD1 TRBJ2-1
TGTGCCAGCAGCTTGGATCCCCCTGATACGCAGTATTTT CASSLDPPDTQYF once TRBV5-4 NA TRBJ2-3
TGTGCCAGCGGGGACAGGGCCCATACCCACACCTTC CASGDRAHTHTF NA TRBV7-9 TRBD1 TRBJ1-2
TGTGCCAGCAGTTTGACCGGTCTTCAGGAGTACGAGCAGTACTTC CASSLTGLQEYEQYF NA TRBV28 NA TRBJ2-7
TGTGCCAGTAACCTACTAGCGGGAGGGCCCGGGGAGCTGTTTTTT CASNLLAGGPGELFF NA TRBV19 TRBD2 TRBJ2-2
TGTGCCAGCAGTCCTAATGGCTGGGACTACGAGCAGTACTTC CASSPNGWDYEQYF once TRBV27 NA TRBJ2-7
TGTGCCAGTAGTGATTTAAGGGGGCGCGCCCTCTATGGCTACACCTTC CASSDLRGRALYGYTF NA TRBV19 TRBD1 TRBJ1-2
TGTGCCAGCAGCTTAACTGGGCCTGGCGAGCAGTACTTC CASSLTGPGEQYF once TRBV11-2 NA TRBJ2-7
TGCGCCAGCAGCCAAGACGAGGTCAGGGGGTCTGAAAAACTGTTTTTT CASSQDEVRGSEKLFF NA TRBV4-3 TRBD1 TRBJ1-4
TGTGCCAGCAGCTTAGCGGCGGGGAGGTCACCCCTCCACTTT CASSLAAGRSPLHF NA TRBV7-9 NA TRBJ1-6
TGTGTCTGGCCTGCCCGGCGAGATACGCAGTATTTT CVWPARRDTQYF NA TRBV30 NA TRBJ2-3
TGTGCCAGTGGCGGGGGTTACGGGACCTACGAGCAGTACTTC CASGGGYGTYEQYF NA TRBV19 TRBD2 TRBJ2-7
TGCGCCAGCAGCCTCCATGCCAGGGGGCTTAACGGGGAGCTGTTTTTT CASSLHARGLNGELFF once TRBV4-3 TRBD1 TRBJ2-2
TGCGCCAGCAGACAAGGAAGCGGCTACACCTTC CASRQGSGYTF NA TRBV4-1 NA TRBJ1-2
TGTGCCAGCAGTGAACAGGGACACGGAGCCTACGAGCAGTACTTC CASSEQGHGAYEQYF few TRBV2 NA TRBJ2-7
TGTGCCAGCAGCGCCTGGGGTGAGACCTACGAGCAGTACTTC CASSAWGETYEQYF NA TRBV7-9 NA TRBJ2-7
TGTGCCAGCAGCTTAACGGCAGGACAAGAGACCCAGTACTTC CASSLTAGQETQYF NA TRBV7-3 NA TRBJ2-5
TGTGCCAGCAGCTTAGAGATGGGTAGCGGGAGCTGGGAGCAGTTCTTC CASSLEMGSGSWEQFF NA TRBV7-6 TRBD2 TRBJ2-1
TGTGCCAGCAGCTTGGGACTAGCGGGGCTGGATGAGCAGTTCTTC CASSLGLAGLDEQFF NA TRBV7-2 TRBD2 TRBJ2-1
TGTGCCAGCAGCCAAGTTTTGGGAGGAGAGCAGTTCTTC CASSQVLGGEQFF NA TRBV14 NA TRBJ2-1
TGTGCCACCAGCAACTTTCCACAGGGGTCAGGGACCGGGGAGCTGTTTTTT CATSNFPQGSGTGELFF NA TRBV15 TRBD1 TRBJ2-2
TGTGCCATCAGTGACCAGCGGGAGCGGGGTGAGCAGTTCTTC CAISDQRERGEQFF NA TRBV10-3 TRBD2 TRBJ2-1
TGTGCCAGCTCACCAGGACAGGACAGTGAAGCTTTCTTT CASSPGQDSEAFF NA TRBV18 TRBD1 TRBJ1-1
TGTGCCAGCAGTGAGGACAGTTATAGCAATCAGCCCCAGCATTTT CASSEDSYSNQPQHF once TRBV6-4 NA TRBJ1-5
TGTGCCTGGAGTTTGGGTTTGGGACTAGCGGGAGTTTTGGGCATTCAGTACTTC CAWSLGLGLAGVLGIQYF NA TRBV30 TRBD2 TRBJ2-4
TGTGCCAGCAGCCGGACCTTTCCCATTTCAATTGCACTGAAGCTCTTT CASSRTFPISIALKLF NA TRBV3-1/TRBV3-2 NA TRBJ1-1
TGTGCCAGCAGCTACGGACAGGCCGTAAATGAAAAACTGTTTTTT CASSYGQAVNEKLFF once TRBV9 TRBD1 TRBJ1-4
TGTGCCATCAGTGACAGACTGAACACTGAAGCTTTCTTT CAISDRLNTEAFF NA TRBV10-3 NA TRBJ1-1
TGTGCCAGCAGTTACTCGAGAAGCCGCGGGGACACCATATATTTT CASSYSRSRGDTIYF NA TRBV6-6 NA TRBJ1-3
TGTGCCAGCAGCCAGGGGGGTAATCAGCCCCAGCATTTT CASSQGGNQPQHF NA TRBV3-1/TRBV3-2 NA TRBJ1-5
TGTGCCAGCAGTCCCAGGGTTTCCGAGACCCAGTACTTC CASSPRVSETQYF NA TRBV6-6 NA TRBJ2-5
TGTGCCACCAGCAGCCGAACCGGGACAGGTTCGAATGAGCAGTTCTTC CATSSRTGTGSNEQFF NA TRBV15 TRBD1 TRBJ2-1
TGTGCCAGTAGTATAGACCCGGGTTTATCGTCCTACAATGAGCAGTTCTTC CASSIDPGLSSYNEQFF NA TRBV19 NA TRBJ2-1
TGCGCCAGCAGCCGAGGGGGACAGATTAATGAAGCTTTCTTT CASSRGGQINEAFF NA TRBV4-3 TRBD1 TRBJ1-1
TGTGCCAGCAGTCCACAGGGGGCCGCCGGAAACACCATATATTTT CASSPQGAAGNTIYF NA TRBV5-4 TRBD1 TRBJ1-3
TGCAGCGTTGCGAAGTCGGGCGGTGTGACTGAAGCTTTCTTT CSVAKSGGVTEAFF NA TRBV29-1 NA TRBJ1-1
TGTGCCAGCAGTCCCCCGGCCGGTTCTCGGGATACGCAGTATTTT CASSPPAGSRDTQYF NA TRBV28 NA TRBJ2-3
TGTGCCAGCAGCTTAACAGGCGGGGTGAACACTGAAGCTTTCTTT CASSLTGGVNTEAFF NA TRBV7-9 NA TRBJ1-1
TGTGCCAGCAGCAAGCAAGAGACCTACAATGAGCAGTTCTTC CASSKQETYNEQFF NA TRBV7-2 NA TRBJ2-1
TGTGCCAGCAGCCAAGACGTACAGGGCGCCTACGAGCAGTACTTC CASSQDVQGAYEQYF NA TRBV4-2 NA TRBJ2-7
TGTGCCACCAGCAGACGCAGTCCCGGGGAGCTGTTTTTT CATSRRSPGELFF NA TRBV15 NA TRBJ2-2
TGTGCCAGCAGCTTGGAACCGACTATGAACACTGAAGCTTTCTTT CASSLEPTMNTEAFF NA TRBV5-4 NA TRBJ1-1